This T cell receptor (beta chain) was sequenced in a study of blood T cell repertoires in COVID-19. In the original processing: Estimated nucleated cell counts came from reference gene primer amplification. The method was immunoSEQ multiplex PCR; TCRdb's version includes in-frame clones alone and lacks a portion of them. That table supplies the V and J calls and clone size; D and trimming were determined from the DNA. Among more than 250,000 clones listed, about 86% were seen once. This clone was seen only a few times. Trimming removed 7 bases from V and 12 bases from J, with 15 bases in between. Germline-derived CDR1 and CDR2 are SNHLY and FYNNEI. The CDR3 is 12 amino acids.

This chain uses TRBV2 with TRBJ1-4; TRBD1 might be the D (6 bases). Sequences were obtained from peripheral blood. The sequence came from a woman in her thirties who had recovered from COVID-19. The CDR3 is CASTPDSGQLFF. CDR3 bases: TGTGCCAGCACCCCGGACAGTGGGCAACTGTTTTTT.